This T cell receptor beta chain was captured in a study of OX40 agonist ivuxolimab in advanced cancers. Study-wide points: Antigen specificity of clonally expanded peripheral T cells was not established.

The data were produced by immunoSEQ multiplex PCR, yet TCRdb's version contains in-frame clones alone and is incomplete. The sample lists about 71,000 clones; 86% were seen once. About this clone itself: Its antigen is unknown.

The CDR3 runs to 15 residues. Losses at the gene ends were 3 bases for V and 0 bases for J; bases not matched to a gene: 2. The germline V gene encodes CDR1 SGHAT and CDR2 FQDESV (reference sequence). The rearrangement uses TRBV11-1 and TRBJ1-3; 7 positions agree with TRBD1. The sample here was CD4+ or CD8+ T cells sorted from blood, taken in a trial of the OX40 agonist ivuxolimab. This receptor was identified in an adult with an advanced solid tumor such as melanoma, head and neck, liver or kidney cancer. CDR3 in amino acids: CASSLGQHSGNTIYF. Here the CDR3 DNA reads TGTGCCAGCAGCTTGGGACAGCACTCTGGAAACACCATATATTTT.